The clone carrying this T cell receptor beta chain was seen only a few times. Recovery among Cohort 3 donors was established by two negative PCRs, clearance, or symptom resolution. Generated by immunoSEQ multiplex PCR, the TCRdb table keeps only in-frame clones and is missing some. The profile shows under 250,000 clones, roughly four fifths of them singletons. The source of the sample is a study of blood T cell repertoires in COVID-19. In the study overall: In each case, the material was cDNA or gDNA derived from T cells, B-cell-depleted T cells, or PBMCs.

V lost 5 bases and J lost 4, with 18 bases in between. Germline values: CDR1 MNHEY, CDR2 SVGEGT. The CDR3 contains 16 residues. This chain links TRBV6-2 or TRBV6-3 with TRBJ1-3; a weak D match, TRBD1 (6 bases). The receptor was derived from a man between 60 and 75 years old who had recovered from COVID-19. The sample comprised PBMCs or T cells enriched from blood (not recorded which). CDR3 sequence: CASSQRQEARGNTIYF. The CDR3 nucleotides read TGTGCCAGCAGTCAACGACAGGAAGCGAGAGGAAACACCATATATTTT.